This entry is about one T cell receptor (beta chain). Its target is unknown. Some 38,000 genome equivalents of blood DNA were amplified for TRB. CDR1 and CDR2 from the germline V gene are LNHDA and SQIVND (reference sequence). This CDR3 has 15 residues. This sample was included in a study of T cell clusters in autoimmune cytopenias. Broader study findings: Compared with active autoimmune hepatitis patients, healthy donors showed around 3-fold more exclusive TRB clusters.

One tube held mixed TRB-A and TRB-B primer pools for touch-down PCR. Reanalyzing the multiplex PCR reads, TCRdb keeps one entry per CDR3 protein, without DNA. The sample has some 11,000 distinct CDR3 sequences. The same sample was also studied in work on T cell repertoires in aging, cancer and after chemotherapy. That report adds: Median generation probability rose over the chemotherapy interval in each cancer cohort, suggesting rebound thymic output. These repertoire data do not allow conclusions about immunological memory after chemotherapy.

V gene TRBV19 combines with J gene TRBJ2-2; TCRdb selects TRBD2, and the lack of DNA leaves this call unchecked. The sequenced material came from peripheral blood. The TCR was taken from a human donor in good health. The CDR3 here is CASSIGGGVTGELFF.